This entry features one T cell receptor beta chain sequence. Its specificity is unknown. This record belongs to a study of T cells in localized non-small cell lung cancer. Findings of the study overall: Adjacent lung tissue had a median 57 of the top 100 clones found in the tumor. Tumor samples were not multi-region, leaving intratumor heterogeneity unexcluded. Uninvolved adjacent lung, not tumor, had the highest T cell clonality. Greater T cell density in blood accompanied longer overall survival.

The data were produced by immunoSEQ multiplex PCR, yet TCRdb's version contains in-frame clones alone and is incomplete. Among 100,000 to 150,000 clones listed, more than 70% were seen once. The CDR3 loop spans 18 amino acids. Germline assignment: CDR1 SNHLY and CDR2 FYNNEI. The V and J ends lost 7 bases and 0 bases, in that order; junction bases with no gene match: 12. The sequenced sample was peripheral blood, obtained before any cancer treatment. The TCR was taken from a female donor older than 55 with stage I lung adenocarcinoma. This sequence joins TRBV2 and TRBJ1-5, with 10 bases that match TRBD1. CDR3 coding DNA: TGTGCCAGCAAATTGGACAGGGGGGGGCTCGTTAGCAATCAGCCCCAGCATTTT. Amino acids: CASKLDRGGLVSNQPQHF.